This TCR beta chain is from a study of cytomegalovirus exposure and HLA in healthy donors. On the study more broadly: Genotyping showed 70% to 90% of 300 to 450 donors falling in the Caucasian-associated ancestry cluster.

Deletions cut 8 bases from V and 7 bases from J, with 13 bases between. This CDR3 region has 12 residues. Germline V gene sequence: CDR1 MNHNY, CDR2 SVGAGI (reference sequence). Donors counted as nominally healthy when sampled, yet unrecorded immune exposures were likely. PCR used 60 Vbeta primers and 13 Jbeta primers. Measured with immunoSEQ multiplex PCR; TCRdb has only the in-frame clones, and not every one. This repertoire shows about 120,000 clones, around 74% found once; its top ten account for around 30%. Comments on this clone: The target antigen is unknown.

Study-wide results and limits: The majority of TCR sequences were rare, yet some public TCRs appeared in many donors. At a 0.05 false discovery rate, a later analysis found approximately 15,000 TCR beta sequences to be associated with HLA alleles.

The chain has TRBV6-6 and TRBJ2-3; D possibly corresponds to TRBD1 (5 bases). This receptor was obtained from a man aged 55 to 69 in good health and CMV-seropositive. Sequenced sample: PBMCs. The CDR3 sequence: CASESQGNTQYF. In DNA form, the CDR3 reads TGTGCCAGCGAATCTCAGGGAAATACGCAGTATTTT.